The T cell receptor beta chain under discussion was sequenced for a study of OX40 agonist ivuxolimab in advanced cancers. The overall study: Ivuxolimab is a fully human IgG2 antibody that activates OX40 (CD134). The study's findings and limits: CD8+ T cells averaged more expanded clones than CD4+.

The repertoire was sequenced with immunoSEQ multiplex PCR; TCRdb's copy has only in-frame clones and lacks some. The table includes 10,000 to 15,000 clones, around 74% detected once. In regard to this clone: What it binds is unknown.

Exclusion of a patient followed from autoimmune disease history or systemic immunosuppression. The study sampled blood at baseline, cycle 4 day 1, and cycle 7 day 1. The sequencing used CD4+ or CD8+ T cells sorted from blood, collected in a trial of the OX40 agonist ivuxolimab. The clonotype originates from an adult with an advanced solid tumor such as melanoma, head and neck, liver or kidney cancer.

CDR3 sequence: CASSLVRDFFMQTQYF. CDR3 nucleotide sequence: TGTGCCAGCAGCTTGGTCAGGGACTTTTTTATGCAGACCCAGTACTTC. The chain uses TRBV5-6 and TRBJ2-5; a possible D gene is TRBD2 (6 bases). CDR1 and CDR2 from the germline V gene are SGHDT and YYEEEE. Deletions cut 0 bases from V and 6 bases from J, with 18 bases between. This CDR3 contains 16 residues. The whole variable domain, remainder taken from reference TRBV5-6 and TRBJ2-5, is DAGVTQSPTHLIKTRGQQVTLRCSPKSGHDTVSWYQQALGQGPQFIFQYYEEEERQRGNFPDRFSGHQFPNYSSELNVNALLLGDSALYLCASSLVRDFFMQTQYFGPGTRLLVL.